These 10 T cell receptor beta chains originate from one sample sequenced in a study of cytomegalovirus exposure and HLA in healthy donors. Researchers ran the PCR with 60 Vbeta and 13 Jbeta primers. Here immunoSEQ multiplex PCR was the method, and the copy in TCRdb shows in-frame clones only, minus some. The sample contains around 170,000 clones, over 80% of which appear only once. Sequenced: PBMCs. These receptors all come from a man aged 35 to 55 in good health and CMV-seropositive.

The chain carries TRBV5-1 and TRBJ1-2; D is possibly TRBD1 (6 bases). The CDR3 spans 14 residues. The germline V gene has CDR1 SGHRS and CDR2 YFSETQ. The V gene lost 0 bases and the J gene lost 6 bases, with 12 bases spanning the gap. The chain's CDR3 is CASSLDRARDGYTF. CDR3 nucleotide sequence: TGCGCCAGCAGCTTGGACAGGGCCCGGGATGGCTACACCTTC.

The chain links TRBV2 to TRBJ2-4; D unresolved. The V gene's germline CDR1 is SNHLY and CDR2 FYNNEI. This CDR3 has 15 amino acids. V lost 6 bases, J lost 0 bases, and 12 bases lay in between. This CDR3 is CASSPDLLAKNIQYF. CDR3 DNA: TGTGCCAGCAGCCCAGACTTGTTAGCCAAAAACATTCAGTACTTC.

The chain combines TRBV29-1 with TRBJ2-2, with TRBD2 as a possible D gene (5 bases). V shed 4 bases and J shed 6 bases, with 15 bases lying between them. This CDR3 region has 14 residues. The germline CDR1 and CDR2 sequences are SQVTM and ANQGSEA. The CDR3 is CSVAAGVQAGELFF. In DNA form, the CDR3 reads TGCAGCGTTGCGGCCGGGGTGCAGGCCGGGGAGCTGTTTTTT.

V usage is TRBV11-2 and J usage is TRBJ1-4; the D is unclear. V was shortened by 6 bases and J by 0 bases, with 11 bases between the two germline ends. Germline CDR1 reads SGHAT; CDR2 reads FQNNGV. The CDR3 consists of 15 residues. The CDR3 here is CASRTLRTTNEKLFF. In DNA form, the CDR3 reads TGTGCCAGCAGAACTCTCAGGACAACTAATGAAAAACTGTTTTTT. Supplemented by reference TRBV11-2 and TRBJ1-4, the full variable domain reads EAGVAQSPRYKIIEKRQSVAFWCNPISGHATLYWYQQILGQGPKLLIQFQNNGVVDDSQLPKDRFSAERLKGVDSTLKIQPAKLEDSAVYLCASRTLRTTNEKLFFGSGTQLSVL.

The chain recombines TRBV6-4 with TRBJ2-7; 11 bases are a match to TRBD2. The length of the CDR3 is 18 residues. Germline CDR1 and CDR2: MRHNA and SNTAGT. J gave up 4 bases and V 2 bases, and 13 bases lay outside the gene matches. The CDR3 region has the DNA TGTGCCAGCAGTGACCAAGGGACTAGCGGTGGTCTCGGGTACGAGCAGTACTTC. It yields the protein CASSDQGTSGGLGYEQYF.

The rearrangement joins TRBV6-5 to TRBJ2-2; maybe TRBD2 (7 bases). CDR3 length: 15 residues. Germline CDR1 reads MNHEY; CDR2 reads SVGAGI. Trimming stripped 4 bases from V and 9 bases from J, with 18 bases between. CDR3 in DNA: TGTGCCAGCAGTTTACTAGGGGGGGGGTCCAGGGAGCTGTTTTTT. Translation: CASSLLGGGSRELFF.

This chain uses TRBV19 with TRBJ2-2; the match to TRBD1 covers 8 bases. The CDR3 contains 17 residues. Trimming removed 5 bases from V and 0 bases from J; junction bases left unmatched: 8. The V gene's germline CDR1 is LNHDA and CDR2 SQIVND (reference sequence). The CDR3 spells CASSSGTGSPNTGELFF. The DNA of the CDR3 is TGTGCCAGTAGTTCCGGGACAGGTTCACCGAACACCGGGGAGCTGTTTTTT. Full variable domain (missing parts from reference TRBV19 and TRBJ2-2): DGGITQSPKYLFRKEGQNVTLSCEQNLNHDAMYWYRQDPGQGLRLIYYSQIVNDFQKGDIAEGYSVSREKKESFPLTVTSAQKNPTAFYLCASSSGTGSPNTGELFFGEGSRLTVL.

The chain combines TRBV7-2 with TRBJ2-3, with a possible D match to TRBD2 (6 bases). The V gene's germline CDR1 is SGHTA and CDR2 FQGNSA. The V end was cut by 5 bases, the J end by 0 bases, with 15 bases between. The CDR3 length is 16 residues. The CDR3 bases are TGTGCCAGCAGCCGAGGTTTGGGGACTAGCACAGATACGCAGTATTTT. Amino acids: CASSRGLGTSTDTQYF. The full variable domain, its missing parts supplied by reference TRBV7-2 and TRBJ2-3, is GAGVSQSPSNKVTEKGKDVELRCDPISGHTALYWYRQSLGQGLEFLIYFQGNSAPDKSGLPSDRFSAERTGGSVSTLTIQRTQQEDSAVYLCASSRGLGTSTDTQYFGPGTRLTVL.

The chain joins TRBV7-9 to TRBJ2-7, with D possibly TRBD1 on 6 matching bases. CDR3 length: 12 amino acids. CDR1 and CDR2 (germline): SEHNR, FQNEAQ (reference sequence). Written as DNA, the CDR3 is TGTTCCATCCGGGACATAAACTACGAGCAGTACTTC. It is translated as CSIRDINYEQYF.

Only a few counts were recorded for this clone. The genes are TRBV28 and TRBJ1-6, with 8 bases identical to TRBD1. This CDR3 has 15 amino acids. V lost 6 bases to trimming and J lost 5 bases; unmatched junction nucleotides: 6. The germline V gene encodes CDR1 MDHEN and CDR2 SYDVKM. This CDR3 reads CASSRDRGHNSPLHF. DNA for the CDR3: TGTGCCAGCAGCCGCGACAGGGGCCATAATTCACCCCTCCACTTT.